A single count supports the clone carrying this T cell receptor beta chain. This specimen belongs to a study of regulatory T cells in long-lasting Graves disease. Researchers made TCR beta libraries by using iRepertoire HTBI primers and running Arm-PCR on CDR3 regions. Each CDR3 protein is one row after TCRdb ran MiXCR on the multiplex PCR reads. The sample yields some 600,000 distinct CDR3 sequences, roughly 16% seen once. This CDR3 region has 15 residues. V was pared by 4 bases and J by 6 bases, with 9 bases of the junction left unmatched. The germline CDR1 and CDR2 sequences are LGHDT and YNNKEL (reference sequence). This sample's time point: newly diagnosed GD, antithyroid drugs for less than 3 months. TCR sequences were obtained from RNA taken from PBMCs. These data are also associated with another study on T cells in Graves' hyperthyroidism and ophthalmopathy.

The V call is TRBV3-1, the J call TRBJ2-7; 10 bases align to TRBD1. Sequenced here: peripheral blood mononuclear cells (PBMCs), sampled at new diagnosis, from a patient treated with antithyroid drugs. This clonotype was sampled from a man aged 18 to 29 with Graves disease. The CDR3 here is CASSPKRTGGGEQYF. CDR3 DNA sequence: TGTGCCAGCAGCCCAAAACGGACAGGGGGGGGCGAGCAGTACTTC.